Described below is a single TCR beta chain sequence and its context. This clonotype has a handful of counts. Its specific antigen is unknown. There are no base qualities to consult, and no much larger clone falls within one base. The data were taken from a study of T-cell reconstitution after alpha-beta-depleted transplantation in children (dated by TCRdb to about 2016). Turning to the overall study: Using TCR repertoire profiling, the study quantitatively followed how T-cell immune reconstitution unfolded in children after TCRalphabeta/CD19-depleted allogeneic hematopoietic cell transplantation.

Unmatched junction bases come to 11, with V trimmed by 6 bases and J by 7 bases. CDR1 and CDR2 are drawn from the germline V gene: MNHEY, SVGEGT. The CDR3 measures 15 amino acids from cysteine to phenylalanine. Here the CDR3 DNA is all that survives: 45 bases in frame from base 1. What the authors observed across the whole study: Over the following months the frequencies of hyperexpanded clones went down, and after one year T-cell counts and TCRbeta diversity were mostly credited to newly produced T cells. The high TCRbeta diversity at day 60 in some patients was ascribed to recipient T cells and intrathymic progenitors that had survived conditioning. The apparently early alphabetaT-cell count recovery about two months after transplant was reportedly dependent on only several hundred rapidly expanded clones derived from non-depleted graft cells.

The treatment or condition label here, explained by the study, means: allogeneic hematopoietic cell transplantation with graft depleted of TCRalphabeta T cells and CD19 B cells. TCRalphabeta/CD19-depleted allogeneic hematopoietic cell grafts were given to the transplant recipients, all of whom were children. Library creation used PCR. TCRdb names Illumina HiSeq 2500 as the instrument used. Molecular barcoding was employed in the preparation of TCR libraries, with unique molecular identifiers being used to normalize TCRbeta repertoire quantification. The public sequencing data were trimmed at Q25 with fastp and processed into clonotypes with MiXCR by TCRdb, which kept only in-frame beta chains. Duplicate CDR3 protein sequences are folded into a single record with the most common DNA and genes. A total of some 120,000 distinct CDR3 sequences appear in this sample, 8% to 10% of them only once. The ten top clones hold around 24% of the sample.

The sample consisted of PBMCs, mostly from graft donor cells, taken 180 days after TCRalphabeta/CD19-depleted stem cell transplant. The chain was built from TRBV6-2 or TRBV6-3 and TRBJ1-5; a stretch of 8 junction bases matches TRBD1. The clonotype originates from a girl younger than two who had a stem cell transplant for combined immunodeficiency, so the T cells may come from the graft donor. At the DNA level, the sequence is TGTGCCAGCAGCAGGACAGGGAGGGCGGGACAGCCCCAGCATTTT. This is translated as CASSRTGRAGQPQHF.